This T cell receptor (beta chain) was captured by sequencing in a study of identical twins. A single record per CDR3 protein comes from TCRdb applying MiXCR to the 5' RACE reads. In the table there are over 550,000 distinct CDR3 sequences, around 7.4% of which are singletons. Regarding the study as a whole: Models underpredicted monozygotic twin sharing of out-of-frame TCR alpha. Cross-sectional statistics underpinned the conclusions; the same donors were not followed. Out-of-frame alpha sequences common to twins were enriched for low generation probability. Weaker excess twin sharing was observed in beta out-of-frame sequences.

In regard to this clonotype: Antigen specificity is unknown.

This same sample was also taken into another study, of yellow fever vaccine responses in identical twins.

The material sequenced was PBMCs. This clonotype originated in a woman aged 18 to 35 in good health.

The CDR3 nucleotides read TGTGCCAGCAGCCCCGGACTAGCGGGAGCGTTTCAGGAGACCCAGTACTTC. Translating it yields CASSPGLAGAFQETQYF. V is TRBV7-3 and J is TRBJ2-5; 13 bases are shared with TRBD2. J gave up 5 bases and V 5 bases, and 11 bases lay outside the gene matches. Germline V gene lookup returns CDR1 SGHTA and CDR2 FQGTGA. This CDR3 is built from 17 residues.